The 9 T cell receptor beta chains reported below all come from one sample, sequenced in a study of response to subunit inactivated influenza vaccine. TCRdb independently ran MiXCR on the RT-PCR reads; one entry per CDR3 protein. The repertoire consists of around 480,000 distinct CDR3 sequences, with approximately 15% occurring once and the leading ten covering 3%. The starting material was CD4+ T cells sorted from PBMCs, obtained 23 months after vaccination. The receptors come from a man between 50 and 75 years old who received an inactivated influenza vaccine.

The chain has TRBV21-1 and TRBJ1-1. TRBV21-1 is a known pseudogene. There are 16 residues in the CDR3. This CDR3 is CASSKVWRGRDTEAFF. The CDR3 bases are TGTGCCAGCAGCAAAGTTTGGAGGGGAAGGGACACTGAAGCTTTCTTT.

This clonotype was counted between two and nine times. V and J are TRBV20-1 and TRBJ2-5, with 8 nucleotides matching TRBD2. The CDR3 covers 14 residues. The germline CDR1 and CDR2 sequences are DFQATT and SNEGSKA (reference sequence). CDR3 loop: CSVLWRGVQETQYF. As DNA, the CDR3 is TGCAGCGTCTTGTGGCGGGGGGTACAAGAGACCCAGTACTTC.

This clonotype was observed a handful of times. V and J are TRBV20-1 and TRBJ1-1; D is possibly TRBD1 (6 bases). V lost 0 bases and J 11 bases, leaving 22 bases between the germline ends. The CDR3 sequence is 15 residues long. Per germline, CDR1 DFQATT and CDR2 SNEGSKA (reference sequence). CDR3 in DNA: TGCAGTGCTAGAGATCTTGGGTCAGGGGAATCCTCGGCTTTCTTT. Protein product: CSARDLGSGESSAFF.

This clonotype occurred many times. The rearrangement uses TRBV5-1 and TRBJ1-2; 8 positions agree with TRBD1. This CDR3 is built from 12 residues. Losses at the gene ends were 5 bases for V and 8 bases for J; bases not matched to a gene: 5. The germline CDR1 and CDR2 sequences are SGHRS and YFSETQ. The CDR3 sequence is CASRRTGNGYTF. In DNA, the CDR3 is TGCGCCAGCAGGCGGACAGGGAACGGCTACACCTTC.

This clonotype occurred many times. This chain's CDR3 is CASSITSGGQVTQYF. CDR3 sequence (DNA): TGTGCCAGCAGTATAACTAGCGGGGGCCAGGTTACGCAGTATTTT. The gene calls are TRBV12-3 or TRBV12-4 and TRBJ2-3, with 11 bases lining up with TRBD2. With 5 bases clipped from V and 8 bases from J, the junction kept 9 bases outside the gene matches. The CDR3 consists of 15 residues.

This clonotype has at least ten counts. The chain joins TRBV3-1 to TRBJ2-7; 7 nucleotides match TRBD1. J lost 3 bases, V lost 5 bases, and 13 bases had no gene match. CDR3 length: 16 residues. Germline V CDR1 and CDR2: LGHDT, YNNKEL (reference sequence). The CDR3 here is CASSSSSSGTVYEQYF. The CDR3 bases are TGTGCCAGCAGCTCGTCGTCTTCCGGGACAGTCTACGAGCAGTACTTC.

V gene TRBV20-1 combines with J gene TRBJ2-2; no clear D. The CDR3 contains 15 residues. Trimming removed 1 base at V and 3 bases at J, with 12 bases between. Per the germline V gene, CDR1 is DFQATT and CDR2 is SNEGSKA (reference sequence). The CDR3 coding sequence is TGCAGTGCTAGAGCACCGGTCAAGTACACCGGGGAGCTGTTTTTT. Its translation is CSARAPVKYTGELFF.

This clonotype was found many times. This rearrangement joins TRBV2 to TRBJ2-1, with 15 bases that match TRBD2. V gave up 6 bases and J gave up 13 bases; unmatched junction bases: 7. The length of the CDR3 is 14 residues. CDR1 is SNHLY and CDR2 is FYNNEI in the germline V gene. The CDR3 loop reads CASSRGTSGGLQFF. The CDR3 DNA reads TGTGCCAGCAGCCGCGGGACTAGCGGGGGGTTACAGTTCTTC.

This clonotype was counted a few times. The chain carries TRBV29-1 and TRBJ1-4, with D uncertain. The CDR3 length is 12 residues. Germline lookup yields CDR1 SQVTM and CDR2 ANQGSEA. Trimming took off 3 bases at V and 8 bases at J, with 10 bases between the two ends. For the CDR3, the DNA is TGCAGCGTTGATTCCGGGAGGGAAAAACTGTTTTTT. The encoded protein is CSVDSGREKLFF.